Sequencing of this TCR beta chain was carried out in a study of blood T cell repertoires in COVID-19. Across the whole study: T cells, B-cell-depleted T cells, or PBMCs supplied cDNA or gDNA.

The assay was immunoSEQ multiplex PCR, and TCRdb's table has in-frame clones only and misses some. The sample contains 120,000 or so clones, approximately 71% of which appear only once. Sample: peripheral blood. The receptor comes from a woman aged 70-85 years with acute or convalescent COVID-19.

CDR3 region: CASSNGQGNTEAFF. Here the CDR3 DNA reads TGTGCCAGCAGTAATGGACAGGGGAACACTGAAGCTTTCTTT. This chain uses TRBV6-6 with TRBJ1-1; TRBD1 agrees at 8 bases. J lost 1 base, V lost 5 bases, and 3 bases had no gene match. CDR3 size: 14 residues. The germline CDR1 and CDR2 sequences are MNHNY and SVGAGI (reference sequence).